The clone carrying this T cell receptor beta chain was found a few times. The antigen is unknown. CDR1 and CDR2 from the germline V gene are MNHNS and SASEGT. Germline trimming cut 7 bases from V and 5 bases from J; bases unmatched to any gene: 13. The CDR3 spans 15 residues. This record comes from a study of early T cells in non-severe SARS-CoV-2 infection. Across the study: Investigators sequenced bulk RNA drawn from unsorted whole blood, and chains remained unpaired.

The study, taken as a whole, reports: Clonotype matching in VDJdb favored anti-spike CD8 responses and did not capture private and CD4 specificities.

Individual cDNA molecules were tagged with unique molecular identifiers, the study reported. TCRdb itself ran the 5' RACE reads through MiXCR, one entry per CDR3 protein. The table has about 130,000 distinct CDR3 sequences, more than 13% seen once. The clonotype originates from an adult who was a healthcare worker with PCR-confirmed SARS-CoV-2 infection or an uninfected control (not recorded which). Sequenced: whole blood. This rearrangement joins TRBV6-1 to TRBJ1-2, with 7 bases aligning to TRBD1. As DNA, the CDR3 is TGTGCCAGCAAGTCATACAGGGGAAGCGGATATGGCTACACCTTC. The encoded protein is CASKSYRGSGYGYTF.